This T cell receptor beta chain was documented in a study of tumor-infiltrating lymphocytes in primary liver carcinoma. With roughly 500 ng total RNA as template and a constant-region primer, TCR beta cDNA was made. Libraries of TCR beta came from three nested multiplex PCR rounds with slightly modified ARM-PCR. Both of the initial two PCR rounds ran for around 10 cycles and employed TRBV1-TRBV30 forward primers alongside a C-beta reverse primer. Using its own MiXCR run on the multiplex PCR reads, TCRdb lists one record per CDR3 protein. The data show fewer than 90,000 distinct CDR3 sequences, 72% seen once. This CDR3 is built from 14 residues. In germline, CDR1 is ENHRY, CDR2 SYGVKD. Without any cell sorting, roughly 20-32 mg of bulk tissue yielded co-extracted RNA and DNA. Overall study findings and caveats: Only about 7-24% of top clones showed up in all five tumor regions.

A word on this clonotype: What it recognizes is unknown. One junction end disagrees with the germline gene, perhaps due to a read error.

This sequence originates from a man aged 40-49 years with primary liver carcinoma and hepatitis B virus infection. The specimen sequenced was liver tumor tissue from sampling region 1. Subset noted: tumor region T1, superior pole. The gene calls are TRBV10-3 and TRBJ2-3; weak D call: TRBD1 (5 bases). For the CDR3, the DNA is TGTGCCATCAGTGGGGGCGCAGCTACAGGTACGCAGTATTTT. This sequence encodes CAISGGAATGTQYF.